The 6 T cell receptor beta chains below all came from one sample that was sequenced in a study of cytomegalovirus exposure and HLA in healthy donors. PCR involved 60 Vbeta and 13 Jbeta primers. Assay: immunoSEQ multiplex PCR; the TCRdb copy retains only in-frame clones and omits some. Counted here are 210,000 or so clones, roughly four fifths occurring once; the ten biggest clones make up roughly 1.5%. The sequencing sample was made of PBMCs. The origin of the receptors is a girl under 18 in good health and CMV-seronegative.

V gene TRBV19 combines with J gene TRBJ2-5; possibly TRBD2 for D (5 bases). Trimming cost V 1 base and J 4 bases, with 7 bases left between them. The CDR3 runs to 13 residues. Germline V gives CDR1 LNHDA, CDR2 SQIVND (reference sequence). The CDR3 nucleotides are TGTGCCAGTAGTATAGCCGGGGTAGAGACCCAGTACTTC. This encodes CASSIAGVETQYF.

The CDR3 coding sequence is TGTGCCATCAAAATTCAGGGGGGTCGGGACTATGGCTACACCTTC. Translating it yields CAIKIQGGRDYGYTF. This chain connects TRBV10-3 to TRBJ1-2; 7 bases map to TRBD1. V shed 7 bases, J shed 3 bases, and the junction held 11 bases outside the gene matches. The length of the CDR3 is 15 residues. Germline CDR1 ENHRY, CDR2 SYGVKD.

The V gene is TRBV19, the J gene TRBJ1-1; D uncertain. Germline V gene sequence: CDR1 LNHDA, CDR2 SQIVND (reference sequence). V lost 8 bases and J lost 10, with 26 bases in between. The CDR3 covers 15 residues. CDR3 coding DNA: TGTGCCAGTTACCCCTCGATCCGATTCCCTAACCCAGCTTTCTTT. The encoded protein is CASYPSIRFPNPAFF.

This clone appeared once. This CDR3 reads CASSGPAGSGSPLHF. The CDR3 nucleotides read TGTGCCAGCAGCGGTCCGGCGGGGAGTGGATCGCCCCTCCACTTT. The J gene is TRBJ1-6, the V gene TRBV9; no definite D call. V lost 3 bases and J 13 bases, leaving 20 bases between the germline ends. The CDR3 loop spans 15 amino acids. Germline loops: CDR1 SGDLS, CDR2 YYNGEE. Supplemented by reference TRBV9 and TRBJ1-6, the full variable domain reads DSGVTQTPKHLITATGQRVTLRCSPRSGDLSVYWYQQSLDQGLQFLIQYYNGEERAKGNILERFSAQQFPDLHSELNLSSLELGDSALYFCASSGPAGSGSPLHFGNGTRLTVT.

V usage is TRBV2 and J usage is TRBJ1-2; the D gene is possibly TRBD1 (6 bases). The germline V and J ends were trimmed by 6 bases and 8 bases, with 10 bases remaining between them. Germline V CDR1 and CDR2: SNHLY, FYNNEI. The CDR3 runs 11 residues. CDR3 nucleotides: TGTGCCAGCAGCCCAGGGGTCGGCTACACCTTC. Translating it yields CASSPGVGYTF.

The chain links TRBV4-3 to TRBJ2-3, with no clear D. Germline CDR1 is LGHNA and CDR2 is YSLEER. With 1 base removed from V and 2 bases from J, the gap between germline ends came to 7 bases. The CDR3 covers 14 residues. The CDR3 nucleotides read TGCGCCAGCAGCCAAGTTACCTACACAGATACGCAGTATTTT. Translating it yields CASSQVTYTDTQYF.